The rows below give T cell receptor beta chains drawn from one sample of a study of T cell responses to AZD1222 COVID-19 vaccine. TCRdb keeps only in-frame clones here, not all; method: immunoSEQ multiplex PCR. This sample has roughly 270,000 clones; almost 95% occur once, and the top ten carry roughly 0.6%. The sample here was peripheral blood, taken 28 days after the second AZD1222 dose. All receptors derive from an adult who received the AZD1222 COVID-19 vaccine. The CDR3 runs from the conserved cysteine through the conserved F or W. A D gene is named only where the DNA matches it firmly. Size tells how often a clone was seen (once, few, many) or the class of an expanded clone, and some rows leave it out.

TRBV5-5	-	TRBJ1-1	-	TGTGCCAGCAGCTTCAACCGACCGGCAACTGAAGCTTTCTTT	CASSFNRPATEAFF
TRBV4-3	-	TRBJ2-7	-	TGCGCCAGCAGCCATACCGAAGGGTCCTACGAGCAGTACTTC	CASSHTEGSYEQYF
TRBV29-1	-	TRBJ2-7	-	TGCAGCGTCGAATCAGGGGTGGGGTCCTACGAGCAGTACTTC	CSVESGVGSYEQYF
TRBV15	-	TRBJ2-1	TRBD2	TGTGCCACCAGCAGAGATCCCCCCGGGGGGGCCTTCAATGAGCAGTTCTTC	CATSRDPPGGAFNEQFF
TRBV29-1	-	TRBJ1-5	TRBD1	TGCAGCGCCGAGGGGGACAGGGCCAGCAATCAGCCCCAGCATTTT	CSAEGDRASNQPQHF
TRBV28	-	TRBJ2-1	TRBD2	TGTGCCAGCAGTCCCAGGACTAGCGGGAGCTACAATGAGCAGTTCTTC	CASSPRTSGSYNEQFF
TRBV5-1	-	TRBJ2-1	-	TGCGCCAGCAGCTTAGGGGGAGCGGGCAATGAGCAGTTCTTC	CASSLGGAGNEQFF
TRBV7-2	-	TRBJ2-7	TRBD1	TGTGCCAGCAGCCCCCAGCCAACAGGGGCTGACGAGCAGTACTTC	CASSPQPTGADEQYF
TRBV7-3	-	TRBJ2-1	TRBD2	TGTGCCAGCAGCTCAAAAAACCCGACTAGCGGGAGGGCCAATGAGCAGTTCTTC	CASSSKNPTSGRANEQFF
TRBV12-3/TRBV12-4	-	TRBJ2-7	TRBD1	TGTGCCAGCGGAGACAGGGGTCCGGGGAAGCAGTACTTC	CASGDRGPGKQYF
TRBV4-2	-	TRBJ2-1	-	TGTGCCAGCAGCCAATGGGGGGACAACACTAATGAGCAGTTCTTC	CASSQWGDNTNEQFF
TRBV28	-	TRBJ1-5	TRBD1	TGTGCCAGCAGTTCCGTGGGACAGCTAAATAGCAATCAGCCCCAGCATTTT	CASSSVGQLNSNQPQHF
TRBV27	-	TRBJ2-3	-	TGTGCCAGCAGTGCGAGGACTGTCACAGATACGCAGTATTTT	CASSARTVTDTQYF
TRBV7-6	-	TRBJ2-7	TRBD1	TGTGCCAGCAGCCTCGCCGGACAGGGAACGTACGAGCAGTACTTC	CASSLAGQGTYEQYF
TRBV9	-	TRBJ2-2	-	TGTGCCAGCAGCGTAGAATTCGGGGAGCTGTTTTTT	CASSVEFGELFF
TRBV6-5	-	TRBJ2-7	TRBD1	TGTGCCAGCAGCCCCGGGACAGGATTGCGGGAGCAGTACTTC	CASSPGTGLREQYF
TRBV28	-	TRBJ1-2	-	TGTGCCAGCAGTCCCCTCCGCGGGCAGGTCAGCGGTGGCTACACCTTC	CASSPLRGQVSGGYTF
TRBV28	-	TRBJ1-1	TRBD1	TGTGCCAGCAGTCCTCTTCCGGGACAGGGAGCGGTAGCTTTCTTT	CASSPLPGQGAVAFF
TRBV2	-	TRBJ1-1	-	TGTGCCAGCACCGCGGAGGGGAACACTGAAGCTTTCTTT	CASTAEGNTEAFF
TRBV19	once	TRBJ1-4	TRBD1	TGTGCCAGTAGTCTCCAGACAGGGCTGGCTGAAAAACTGTTTTTT	CASSLQTGLAEKLFF
TRBV12-5	-	TRBJ2-7	TRBD2	TGTGCTAGTGGCCCCGGGACTAGTTGGGGGGAGCAGTACTTC	CASGPGTSWGEQYF
TRBV6-4	-	TRBJ2-7	-	TGTGCCAGCAGCGCCCGCGAGCAGTACTTC	CASSAREQYF
TRBV7-6	once	TRBJ1-4	-	TGTGCCAGCAGCCCTGGGGCAGCCAATGAAAAACTGTTTTTT	CASSPGAANEKLFF
TRBV2	-	TRBJ1-2	-	TGTGCCAGCAGTGACAGCAGGAACTATGGCTACACCTTC	CASSDSRNYGYTF
TRBV28	-	TRBJ2-7	-	TGTGCCAGCAGGGGGACCCCGAGGGACGAGCAGTACTTC	CASRGTPRDEQYF
TRBV6-5	-	TRBJ1-1	-	TGTGCCAGTACCCGGGGGCCCTACACTGAAGCTTTCTTT	CASTRGPYTEAFF
TRBV5-4	-	TRBJ2-5	-	TGTGCCAGCAGCTTGGACCCATACAGGGATAAAGAGACCCAGTACTTC	CASSLDPYRDKETQYF
TRBV7-9	-	TRBJ1-2	-	TGTGCCAGCAGCCCCTCAGGGACTTCTTATGGCTACACCTTC	CASSPSGTSYGYTF